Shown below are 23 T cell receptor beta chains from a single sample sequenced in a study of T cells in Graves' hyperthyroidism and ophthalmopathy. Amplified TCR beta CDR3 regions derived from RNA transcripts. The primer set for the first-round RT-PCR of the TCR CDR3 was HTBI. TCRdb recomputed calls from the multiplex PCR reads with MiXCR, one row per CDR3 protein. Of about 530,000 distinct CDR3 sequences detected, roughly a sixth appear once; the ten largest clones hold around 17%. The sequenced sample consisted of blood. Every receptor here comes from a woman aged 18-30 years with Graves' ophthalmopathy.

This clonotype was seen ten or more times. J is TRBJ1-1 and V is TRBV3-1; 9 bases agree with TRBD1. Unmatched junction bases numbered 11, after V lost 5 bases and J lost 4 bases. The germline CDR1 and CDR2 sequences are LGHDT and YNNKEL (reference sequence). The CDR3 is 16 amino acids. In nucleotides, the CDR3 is TGTGCCAGCAGCGACCGGACAGGGGTGGGAGGCACTGAAGCTTTCTTT. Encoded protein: CASSDRTGVGGTEAFF.

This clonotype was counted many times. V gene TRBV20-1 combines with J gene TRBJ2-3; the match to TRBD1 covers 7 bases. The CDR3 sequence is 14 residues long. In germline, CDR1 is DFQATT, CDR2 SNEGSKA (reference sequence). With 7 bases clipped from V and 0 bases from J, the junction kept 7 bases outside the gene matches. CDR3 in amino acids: CSVIDRVSTDTQYF. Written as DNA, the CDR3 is TGCAGTGTTATCGACAGGGTGAGCACAGATACGCAGTATTTT.

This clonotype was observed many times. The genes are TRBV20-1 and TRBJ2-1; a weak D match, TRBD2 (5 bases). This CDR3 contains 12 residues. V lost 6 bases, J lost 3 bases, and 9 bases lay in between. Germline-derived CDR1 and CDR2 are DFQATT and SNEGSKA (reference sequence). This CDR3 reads CSAVSVYNEQFF. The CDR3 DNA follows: TGCAGTGCCGTTAGCGTCTACAATGAGCAGTTCTTC.

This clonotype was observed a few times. CDR3 sequence (DNA): TGTGCCAGCAGCCCTGACAGGGATCACACTGAAGCTTTCTTT. Protein product: CASSPDRDHTEAFF. The gene calls are TRBV7-3 and TRBJ1-1; 7 bases agree with TRBD1. Germline CDR1 is SGHTA and CDR2 is FQGTGA. The length of the CDR3 is 14 residues. The ends lost 5 bases at V and 3 bases at J; junction bases unmatched: 6.

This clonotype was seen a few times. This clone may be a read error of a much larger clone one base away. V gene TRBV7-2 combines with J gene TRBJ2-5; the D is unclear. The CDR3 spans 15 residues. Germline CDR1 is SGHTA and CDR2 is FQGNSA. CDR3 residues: CASSAGRLVQETQCF. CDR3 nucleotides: TGTGCCAGCAGCGCCGGACGGCTGGTCCAAGAGACCCAGTGCTTC.

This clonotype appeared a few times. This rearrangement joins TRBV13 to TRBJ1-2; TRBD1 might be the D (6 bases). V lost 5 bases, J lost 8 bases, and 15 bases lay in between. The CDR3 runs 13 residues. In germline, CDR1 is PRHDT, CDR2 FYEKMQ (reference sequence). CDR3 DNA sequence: TGTGCCAGCAGCGTTACGACAGGAGAGGGCTACACCTTC. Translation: CASSVTTGEGYTF.

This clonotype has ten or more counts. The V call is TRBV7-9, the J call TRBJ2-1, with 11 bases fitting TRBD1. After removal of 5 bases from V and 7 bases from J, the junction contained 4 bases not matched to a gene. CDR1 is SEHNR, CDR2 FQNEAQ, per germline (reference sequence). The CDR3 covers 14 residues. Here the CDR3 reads CASSLGQGANEQFF. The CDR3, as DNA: TGTGCCAGCAGCCTCGGACAGGGGGCTAATGAGCAGTTCTTC.

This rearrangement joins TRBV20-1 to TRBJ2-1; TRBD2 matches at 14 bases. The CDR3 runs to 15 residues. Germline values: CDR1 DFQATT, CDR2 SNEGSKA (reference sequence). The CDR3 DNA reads TGCAGGGTTTCTACGGGACTAGCGGGAGTACATGAGCAGTTCTTC. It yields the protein CRVSTGLAGVHEQFF.

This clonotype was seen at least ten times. The CDR3, as DNA: TGTGCCAGCAGTCCTTTGGGACCGGGCCCAATAAGCTCCTACAATGAGCAGTTCTTC. Translating gives CASSPLGPGPISSYNEQFF. This chain links TRBV2 with TRBJ2-1, with D perhaps matching TRBD1 or TRBD2 (5 bases each). The length of the CDR3 is 19 residues. The V gene lost 5 bases and the J gene lost 0 bases, with 23 bases spanning the gap. CDR1 and CDR2 from the germline V gene are SNHLY and FYNNEI. Together with reference TRBV2 and TRBJ2-1, the CDR3 gives the full variable domain: EPEVTQTPSHQVTQMGQEVILRCVPISNHLYFYWYRQILGQKVEFLVSFYNNEISEKSEIFDDQFSVERPDGSNFTLKIRSTKLEDSAMYFCASSPLGPGPISSYNEQFFGPGTRLTVL.

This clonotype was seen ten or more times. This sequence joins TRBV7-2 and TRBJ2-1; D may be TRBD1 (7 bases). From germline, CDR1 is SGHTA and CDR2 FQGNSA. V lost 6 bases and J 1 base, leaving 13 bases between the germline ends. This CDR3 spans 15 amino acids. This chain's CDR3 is CASSLEGASYNEQFF. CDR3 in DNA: TGTGCCAGCAGTCTGGAGGGGGCATCCTACAATGAGCAGTTCTTC.

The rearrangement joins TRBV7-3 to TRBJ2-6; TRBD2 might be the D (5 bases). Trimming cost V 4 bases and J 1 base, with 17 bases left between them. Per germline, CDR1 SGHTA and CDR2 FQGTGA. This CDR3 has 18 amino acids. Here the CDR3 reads CASSSRGLLMSGANVLTF. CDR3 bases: TGTGCCAGCAGCTCAAGAGGACTTCTTATGTCTGGGGCCAACGTCCTGACTTTC.

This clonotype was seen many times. CDR3 amino acids: CASSLGFRAGEQFF. The CDR3 coding sequence is TGTGCCAGCAGCTTAGGGTTTCGAGCGGGAGAGCAGTTCTTC. The chain uses TRBV11-2 and TRBJ2-1; 7 nucleotides line up with TRBD2. This CDR3 is built from 14 residues. CDR1 is SGHAT and CDR2 is FQNNGV in the germline V gene. The V segment lost 1 base and the J segment 10 bases; nucleotides outside the gene matches: 7.

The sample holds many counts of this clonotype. The CDR3 sequence: CASSAGNIYEQYF. The CDR3 region has the DNA TGTGCCAGCTCAGCAGGGAATATATACGAGCAGTACTTC. The chain recombines TRBV18 with TRBJ2-7; D perhaps matches TRBD1 (5 bases). The germline V gene encodes CDR1 KGHSH and CDR2 LQKENI. V lost 5 bases and J lost 4, with 12 bases in between. This CDR3 has 13 amino acids. Looking up the rest from reference TRBV18 and TRBJ2-7 gives the full variable domain: NAGVMQNPRHLVRRRGQEARLRCSPMKGHSHVYWYRQLPEEGLKFMVYLQKENIIDESGMPKERFSAEFPKEGPSILRIQQVVRGDSAAYFCASSAGNIYEQYFGPGTRLTVT.

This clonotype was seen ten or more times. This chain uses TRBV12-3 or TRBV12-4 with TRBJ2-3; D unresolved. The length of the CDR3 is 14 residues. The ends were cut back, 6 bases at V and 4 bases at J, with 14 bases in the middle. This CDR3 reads CASSPPNSPDTQYF. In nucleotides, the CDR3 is TGTGCCAGCAGCCCCCCGAACAGCCCAGATACGCAGTATTTT.

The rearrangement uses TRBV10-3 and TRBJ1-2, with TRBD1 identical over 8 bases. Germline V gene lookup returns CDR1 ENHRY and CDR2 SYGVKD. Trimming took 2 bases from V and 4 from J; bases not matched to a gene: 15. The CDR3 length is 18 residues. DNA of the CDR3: TGTGCCATCAGTGAGACCCCGGACAGGGCCGATCTCAGCTATGGCTACACCTTC. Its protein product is CAISETPDRADLSYGYTF.

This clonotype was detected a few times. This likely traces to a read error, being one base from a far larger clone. For the CDR3, the DNA is TGTGCCAGCAGCTTACAGGGTAAGAACACTGAAGCTTTCTTT. Encoded protein: CASSLQGKNTEAFF. The chain uses TRBV7-2 and TRBJ1-1; a possible D gene is TRBD1 (5 bases). The V gene lost 2 bases and the J gene lost 1 base, with 8 bases spanning the gap. The germline V gene has CDR1 SGHTA and CDR2 FQGNSA. The CDR3 covers 14 residues.

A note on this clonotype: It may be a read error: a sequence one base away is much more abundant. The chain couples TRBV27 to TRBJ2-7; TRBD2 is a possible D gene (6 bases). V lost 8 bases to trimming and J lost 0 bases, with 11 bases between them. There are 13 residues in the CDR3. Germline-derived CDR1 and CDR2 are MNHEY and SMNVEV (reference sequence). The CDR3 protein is CASPFSGSYEQYF. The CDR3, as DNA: TGTGCCAGCCCGTTTAGCGGCTCCTACGAGCAGTACTTC.

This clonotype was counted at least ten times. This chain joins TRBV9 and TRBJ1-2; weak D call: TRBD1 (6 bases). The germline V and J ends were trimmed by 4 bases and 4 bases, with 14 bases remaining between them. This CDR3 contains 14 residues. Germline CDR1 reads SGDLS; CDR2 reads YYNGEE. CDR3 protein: CASSPPDRIYGYTF. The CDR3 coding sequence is TGTGCCAGCAGCCCGCCAGACAGGATCTATGGCTACACCTTC.

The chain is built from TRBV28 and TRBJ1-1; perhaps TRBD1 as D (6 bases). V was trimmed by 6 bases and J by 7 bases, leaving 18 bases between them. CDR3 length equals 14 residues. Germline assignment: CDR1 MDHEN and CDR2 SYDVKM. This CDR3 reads CASSSPSTGYEAFF. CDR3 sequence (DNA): TGTGCCAGCAGCTCCCCTTCGACAGGATATGAAGCTTTCTTT.

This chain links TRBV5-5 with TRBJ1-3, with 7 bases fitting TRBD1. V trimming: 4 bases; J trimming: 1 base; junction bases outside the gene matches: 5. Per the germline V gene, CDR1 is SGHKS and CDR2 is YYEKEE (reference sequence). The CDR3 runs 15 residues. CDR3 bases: TGTGCCAGCAGCCACCCAGGGGGTTCTGGAAACACCATATATTTT. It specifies CASSHPGGSGNTIYF.

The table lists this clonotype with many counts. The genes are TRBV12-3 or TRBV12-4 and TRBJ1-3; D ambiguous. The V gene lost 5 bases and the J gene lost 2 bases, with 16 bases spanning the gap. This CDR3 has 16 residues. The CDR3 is CASSPDRAHTGNTIYF. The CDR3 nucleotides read TGTGCCAGCAGTCCCGATCGGGCACACACTGGAAACACCATATATTTT.

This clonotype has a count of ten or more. The CDR3 coding sequence is TGTGCCAGCAGCCGCCGAGACACTGAAGCTTTCTTT. Translation gives CASSRRDTEAFF. The chain recombines TRBV7-9 with TRBJ1-1, with D uncertain. The CDR3 sequence is 12 residues long. The germline gives CDR1 SEHNR, CDR2 FQNEAQ (reference sequence). Trimming cost V 5 bases and J 3 bases, with 7 bases left between them.

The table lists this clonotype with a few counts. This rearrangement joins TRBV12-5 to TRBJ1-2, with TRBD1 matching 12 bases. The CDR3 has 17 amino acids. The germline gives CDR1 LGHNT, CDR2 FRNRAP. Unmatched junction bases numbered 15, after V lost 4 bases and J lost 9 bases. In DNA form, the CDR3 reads TGTGCTAGTGGTTCCTCGTTGACCGGGACAGGGGGCGCGAGCTACACCTTC. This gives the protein CASGSSLTGTGGASYTF.